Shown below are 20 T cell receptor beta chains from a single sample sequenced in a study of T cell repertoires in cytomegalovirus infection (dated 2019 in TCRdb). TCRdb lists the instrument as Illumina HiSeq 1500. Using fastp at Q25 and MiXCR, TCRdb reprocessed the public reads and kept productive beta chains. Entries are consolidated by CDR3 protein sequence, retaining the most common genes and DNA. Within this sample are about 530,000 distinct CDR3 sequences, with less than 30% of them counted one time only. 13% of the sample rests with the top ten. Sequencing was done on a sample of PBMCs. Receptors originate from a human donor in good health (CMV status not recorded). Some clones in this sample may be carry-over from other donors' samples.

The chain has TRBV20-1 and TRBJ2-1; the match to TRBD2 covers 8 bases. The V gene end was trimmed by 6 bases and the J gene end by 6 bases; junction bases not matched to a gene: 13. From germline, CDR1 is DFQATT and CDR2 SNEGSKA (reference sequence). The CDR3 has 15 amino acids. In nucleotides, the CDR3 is TGCAGTGCCCTACACGCCGGGACTAGTCGCAATGAGCAGTTCTTC. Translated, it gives CSALHAGTSRNEQFF.

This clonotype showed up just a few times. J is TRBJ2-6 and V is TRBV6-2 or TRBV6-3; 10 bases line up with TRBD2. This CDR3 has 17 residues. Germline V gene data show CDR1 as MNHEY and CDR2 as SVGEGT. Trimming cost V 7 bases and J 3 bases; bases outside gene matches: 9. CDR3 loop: CASTVLAGLSGANVLTF. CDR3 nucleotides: TGTGCCAGCACCGTACTAGCGGGACTGAGTGGGGCCAACGTCCTGACTTTC.

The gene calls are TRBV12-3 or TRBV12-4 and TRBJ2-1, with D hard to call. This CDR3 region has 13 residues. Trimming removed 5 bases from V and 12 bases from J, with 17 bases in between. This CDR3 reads CASSPYRLVGQFF. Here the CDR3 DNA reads TGTGCCAGCAGTCCCTACCGCTTAGTGGGGCAGTTCTTC.

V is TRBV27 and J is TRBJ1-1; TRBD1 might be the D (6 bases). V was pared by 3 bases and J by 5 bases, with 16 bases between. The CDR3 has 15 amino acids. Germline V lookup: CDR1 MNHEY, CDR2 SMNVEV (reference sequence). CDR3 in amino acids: CASSLRAGVRTEAFF. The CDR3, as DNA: TGTGCCAGCAGTTTGAGGGCAGGGGTAAGAACTGAAGCTTTCTTT.

The CDR3 DNA sequence: TGTGCCAGCAGCCAAAGCGGGACCGGAGAGCAGTACTTC. It is translated as CASSQSGTGEQYF. The chain carries TRBV28 and TRBJ2-7, with TRBD2 identical over 7 bases. V lost 6 bases to trimming and J lost 7 bases; unmatched junction nucleotides: 9. The CDR3 spans 13 residues. Germline V gene lookup returns CDR1 MDHEN and CDR2 SYDVKM.

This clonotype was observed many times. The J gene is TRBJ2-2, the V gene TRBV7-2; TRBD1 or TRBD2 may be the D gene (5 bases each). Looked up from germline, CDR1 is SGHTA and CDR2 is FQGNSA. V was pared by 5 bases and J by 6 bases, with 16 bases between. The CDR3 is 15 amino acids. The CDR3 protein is CASSHLGPESGELFF. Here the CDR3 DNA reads TGTGCCAGCAGCCACCTGGGACCCGAATCCGGGGAGCTGTTTTTT.

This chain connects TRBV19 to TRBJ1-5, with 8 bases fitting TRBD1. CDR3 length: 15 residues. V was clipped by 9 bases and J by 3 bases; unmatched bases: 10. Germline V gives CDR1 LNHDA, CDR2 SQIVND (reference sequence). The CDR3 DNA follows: TGTGCCAGCACGCCCGGGACAGGTAACAATCAGCCCCAGCATTTT. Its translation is CASTPGTGNNQPQHF.

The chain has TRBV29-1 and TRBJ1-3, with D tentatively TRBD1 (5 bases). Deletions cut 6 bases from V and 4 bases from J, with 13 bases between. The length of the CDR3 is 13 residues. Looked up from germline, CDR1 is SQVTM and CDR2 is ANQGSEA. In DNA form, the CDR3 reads TGCAGCGTGATTGGGGGAAGAGGAAACACCATATATTTT. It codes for CSVIGGRGNTIYF.

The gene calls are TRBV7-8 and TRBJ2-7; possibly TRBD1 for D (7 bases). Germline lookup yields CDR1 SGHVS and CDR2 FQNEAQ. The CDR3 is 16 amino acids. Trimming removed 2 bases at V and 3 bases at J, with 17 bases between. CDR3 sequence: CASSLRQGGALYEQYF. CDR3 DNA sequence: TGTGCCAGCAGCTTACGTCAGGGGGGCGCTCTCTACGAGCAGTACTTC. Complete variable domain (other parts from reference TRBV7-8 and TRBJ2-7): GAGVSQSPRYKVAKRGQDVALRCDPISGHVSLFWYQQALGQGPEFLTYFQNEAQLDKSGLPSDRFFAERPEGSVSTLKIQRTQQEDSAVYLCASSLRQGGALYEQYFGPGTRLTVT.

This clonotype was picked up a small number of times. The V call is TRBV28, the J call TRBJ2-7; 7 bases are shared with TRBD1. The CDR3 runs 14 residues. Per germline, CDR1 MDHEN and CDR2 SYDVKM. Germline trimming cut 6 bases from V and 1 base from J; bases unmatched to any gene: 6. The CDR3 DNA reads TGTGCCAGCAGCTTGAGGGGGCCTTCCTACGAGCAGTACTTC. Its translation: CASSLRGPSYEQYF.

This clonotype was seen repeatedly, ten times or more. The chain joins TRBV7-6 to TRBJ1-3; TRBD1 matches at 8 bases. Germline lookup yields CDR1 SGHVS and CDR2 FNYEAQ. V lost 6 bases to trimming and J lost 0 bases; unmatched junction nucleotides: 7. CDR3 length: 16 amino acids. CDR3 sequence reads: CASSLRQGNSGNTIYF. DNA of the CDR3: TGTGCCAGCAGTCTAAGACAGGGGAACTCTGGAAACACCATATATTTT.

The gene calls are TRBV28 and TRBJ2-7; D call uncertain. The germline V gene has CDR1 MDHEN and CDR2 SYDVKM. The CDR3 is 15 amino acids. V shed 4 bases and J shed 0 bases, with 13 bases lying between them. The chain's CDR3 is CASSSPRGGSYEQYV. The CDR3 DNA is TGTGCCAGCAGTTCCCCCCGCGGTGGCTCCTACGAGCAGTACGTC.

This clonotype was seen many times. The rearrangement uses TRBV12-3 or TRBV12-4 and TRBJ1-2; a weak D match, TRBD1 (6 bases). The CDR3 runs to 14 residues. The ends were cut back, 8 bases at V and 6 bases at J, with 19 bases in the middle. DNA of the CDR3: TGTGCCAGCCACAAGGGGGGTGTTAAGGATGGCTACACCTTC. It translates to CASHKGGVKDGYTF.

The chain's CDR3 is CASSDDSQGSDTQYF. CDR3 nucleotides: TGCGCCAGCAGTGACGACTCACAGGGGAGCGATACGCAGTATTTT. This chain uses TRBV10-1 with TRBJ2-3; 7 bases line up with TRBD1. Germline CDR1 and CDR2: WNHNN and SYGVQD (reference sequence). V was clipped by 3 bases and J by 6 bases; unmatched bases: 9. There are 15 residues in the CDR3.

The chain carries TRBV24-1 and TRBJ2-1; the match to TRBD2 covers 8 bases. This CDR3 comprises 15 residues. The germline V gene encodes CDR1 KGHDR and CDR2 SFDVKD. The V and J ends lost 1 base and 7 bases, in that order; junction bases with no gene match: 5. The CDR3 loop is CATSDFAGGTNEQFF. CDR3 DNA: TGTGCCACCAGTGATTTTGCGGGGGGCACGAATGAGCAGTTCTTC.

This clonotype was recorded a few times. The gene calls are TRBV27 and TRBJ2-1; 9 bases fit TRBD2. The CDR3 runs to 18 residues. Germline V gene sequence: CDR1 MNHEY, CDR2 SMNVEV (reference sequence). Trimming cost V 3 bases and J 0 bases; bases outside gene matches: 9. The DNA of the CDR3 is TGTGCCAGCAGTTTTAGCGGGAGACTCCTTAGCTCCTACAATGAGCAGTTCTTC. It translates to CASSFSGRLLSSYNEQFF.

Written as DNA, the CDR3 is TGCAGCGTCTACAGACAGGGGGCGGTTCCGCGCGCTGAAGCTTTCTTT. Translation gives CSVYRQGAVPRAEAFF. V and J are TRBV29-1 and TRBJ1-1; 10 bases agree with TRBD1. With 6 bases clipped from V and 6 bases from J, the junction kept 16 bases outside the gene matches. The CDR3 is 16 residues long. Germline V gives CDR1 SQVTM, CDR2 ANQGSEA.

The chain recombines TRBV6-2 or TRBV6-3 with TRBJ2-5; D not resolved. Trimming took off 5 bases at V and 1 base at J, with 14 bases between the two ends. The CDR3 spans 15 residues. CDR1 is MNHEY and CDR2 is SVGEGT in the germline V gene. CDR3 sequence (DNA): TGTGCCAGCAGTCCTCCTGCCGGACCCCAAGAGACCCAGTACTTC. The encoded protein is CASSPPAGPQETQYF.

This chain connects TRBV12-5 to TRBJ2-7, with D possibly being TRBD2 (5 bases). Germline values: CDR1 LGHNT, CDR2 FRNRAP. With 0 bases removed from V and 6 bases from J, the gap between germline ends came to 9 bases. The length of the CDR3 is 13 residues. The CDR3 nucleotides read TGTGCTAGTGGTTTGGTACTAGGGAGCGAGCAGTACTTC. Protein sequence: CASGLVLGSEQYF.

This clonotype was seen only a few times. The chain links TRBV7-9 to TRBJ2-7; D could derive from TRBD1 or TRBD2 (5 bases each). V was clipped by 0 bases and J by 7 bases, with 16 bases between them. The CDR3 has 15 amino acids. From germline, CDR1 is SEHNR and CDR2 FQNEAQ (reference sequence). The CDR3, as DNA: TGTGCCAGCAGCTTAGCCAGGGACGGCTCCAGGGAGCAGTACTTC. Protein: CASSLARDGSREQYF.